This T cell receptor beta chain was sequenced in a study of early T cells in non-severe SARS-CoV-2 infection. Whole-study context: RNA in bulk from unsorted whole blood was sequenced, and chains were unpaired. Whole-study results and caveats: VDJdb matching, biased toward anti-spike CD8 responses, missed private and CD4 specificities.

Attached unique molecular identifiers marked individual cDNA molecules. A single record per CDR3 protein comes from TCRdb applying MiXCR to the 5' RACE reads. The sample lists tens of thousands of distinct CDR3 sequences, approximately 14% occurring once. CDR1 is MNHEY and CDR2 is SMNVEV in the germline V gene (reference sequence). CDR3 length: 14 amino acids. The junction had 7 bases not matched to a gene; V was cut back by 5 bases and J by 3 bases. With regard to this clonotype: Its antigen is not identified.

This chain joins TRBV27 and TRBJ2-7; 7 bases are a match to TRBD1. This receptor was obtained from an adult who was a healthcare worker with PCR-confirmed SARS-CoV-2 infection or an uninfected control (not recorded which). Sequences were obtained from whole blood. This CDR3 is CASSRQGGGYEQYF. As DNA, the CDR3 is TGTGCCAGCAGTAGACAGGGTGGAGGCTACGAGCAGTACTTC.